Listed below are T cell receptor beta chains from one sample, sequenced in a study of blood T cell repertoires in COVID-19. The method was immunoSEQ multiplex PCR; TCRdb's version includes in-frame clones alone and lacks a portion of them. The sample yields roughly 230,000 clones, 88% seen once. Sequenced sample: peripheral blood. Receptors originate from a man in his 70s with acute or convalescent COVID-19. Each CDR3 is given with its conserved first and last residue. The D gene is left open where the match is weak. Part of the rows lack a size; the others show once, few, many or a class for expanded clones.

v_call	d_call	j_call	clone_size	cdr3_nt	cdr3_aa
TRBV11-2	-	TRBJ2-3	few	TGTGCCAGCAGCTTAGGAGGTAGCGCAAGCACAGATACGCAGTATTTT	CASSLGGSASTDTQYF
TRBV28	TRBD1	TRBJ2-5	-	TGTGCCAGCAGTCCCCGAGGGACAGGCTTCCTGGAGACCCAGTACTTC	CASSPRGTGFLETQYF
TRBV3-1/TRBV3-2	TRBD2	TRBJ2-7	-	TGTGCCAGCAGCCAATTAGCTAGCGGTGGGGAGCAGTACTTC	CASSQLASGGEQYF
TRBV12-3/TRBV12-4	-	TRBJ1-1	-	TGTGCCAGCGGAAGAGGAAACACTGAAGCTTTCTTT	CASGRGNTEAFF
TRBV12-3/TRBV12-4	-	TRBJ1-2	few	TGTGCCAGCAGTGGGGGAGGCTATGGCTACACCTTC	CASSGGGYGYTF
TRBV7-9	-	TRBJ1-4	-	TGTGCCAGCAGCCCTGACAGGATAACTAATGAAAAACTGTTTTTT	CASSPDRITNEKLFF
TRBV5-7	TRBD2	TRBJ2-1	-	TGTGCCAGCACCTTGGGGGGACTAGCGTCCAGCTCCTACAATGAGCAGTTCTTC	CASTLGGLASSSYNEQFF
TRBV28	-	TRBJ1-2	-	TGTGCCAGCAGCCGAGGGTCTAACTATGGCTACACCTTC	CASSRGSNYGYTF
TRBV5-5	TRBD2	TRBJ2-5	-	TGTGCCAGCAGCTTGGAACGCGGGAGGGCCCAGGGAGAGACCCAGTACTTC	CASSLERGRAQGETQYF
TRBV19	TRBD1	TRBJ1-5	-	TGTGCCAGTAGGAGGGGGACAGGGTTAGGCAATCAGCCCCAGCATTTT	CASRRGTGLGNQPQHF
TRBV2	TRBD1	TRBJ1-5	once	TGTGCCAGCAGTTTCGACAGGGGAAGCAATCAGCCCCAGCATTTT	CASSFDRGSNQPQHF
TRBV15	-	TRBJ2-5	-	TGTGCCACCAGCAGCCCTAGAGGGGGTAAGGAGACCCAGTACTTC	CATSSPRGGKETQYF
TRBV7-8	TRBD1	TRBJ1-3	-	TGTGCCAGCAGCTTACAGGGGGCAGTCTCTGGAAACACCATATATTTT	CASSLQGAVSGNTIYF
TRBV5-8	-	TRBJ1-1	-	TGTGCCAGCAGCTTGATCCCAGGGAACACTGAAGCTTTCTTT	CASSLIPGNTEAFF
TRBV24-1	TRBD2	TRBJ2-7	-	TGTGCCACCAGTGATCCCAATAGCGGGGACTCCTACGAGCAGTACTTC	CATSDPNSGDSYEQYF
TRBV7-2	TRBD1	TRBJ1-1	-	TGTGCCAGCAGCTGGAGAGGTTGGACAGGGTCGGGAGGGAACACTGAAGCTTTCTTT	CASSWRGWTGSGGNTEAFF
TRBV7-3	TRBD2	TRBJ2-7	-	TGTGCCAGCAGCTTAAAGGAATCGTTCCTAGCGGGAAGTGACGACTACGAGCAGTACTTC	CASSLKESFLAGSDDYEQYF
TRBV6-5	-	TRBJ1-5	-	TGTGCCAGCAATACAGGGTACCAGCCCCAGCATTTT	CASNTGYQPQHF
TRBV6-4	TRBD1	TRBJ2-1	-	TGTGCCAGCAGTCCAGGGGGAGCAGGGAGTCAGCAGTTCTTC	CASSPGGAGSQQFF
TRBV3-1/TRBV3-2	TRBD1	TRBJ1-5	-	TGTGCCAGCAGCTTGGGACAGGGGGGCAATCAGCCCCAGCATTTT	CASSLGQGGNQPQHF
TRBV6-5	-	TRBJ1-5	-	TGTGCCAGCAGTTTACAAAGCAATCAGCCCCAGCATTTT	CASSLQSNQPQHF
TRBV7-2	-	TRBJ2-7	-	TGTGCCAGCAGCTTATCAAACTCTTACGAGCAGTACTTC	CASSLSNSYEQYF
TRBV2	TRBD1	TRBJ2-2	-	TGTGCCAGCAGAGGAGACAGGGGGCAGCCCGGGGAGCTGTTTTTT	CASRGDRGQPGELFF
TRBV10-3	TRBD1	TRBJ1-5	-	TGTGCCATCAGTGAATCAGGGGGCCTTGTCAAGCCCCAGCATTTT	CAISESGGLVKPQHF
TRBV4-1	-	TRBJ1-5	-	TGCGCCAGCAGCCAAGATGATAAAACATCTCAGAATCAGCCCCAGCATTTT	CASSQDDKTSQNQPQHF
TRBV25-1	-	TRBJ2-7	few	TGTGCCAGCAGTGAGACTTGGGGAGGGCAGTACTTC	CASSETWGGQYF
TRBV28	TRBD2	TRBJ2-7	few	TGTGCCAGCAGTTTTTTGTCTAGCGGCGTAGCCTACGAGCAGTACTTC	CASSFLSSGVAYEQYF
TRBV15	-	TRBJ1-1	-	TGTGCCACCAGCAGACAGGCGACCAATGAAGCTTTCTTT	CATSRQATNEAFF
TRBV5-1	TRBD2	TRBJ2-1	-	TGCGCCAGCAGCTTGGGTGCTAGCGGGTACAATGAGCAGTTCTTC	CASSLGASGYNEQFF
TRBV7-9	-	TRBJ1-1	-	TGTGCCAGCAGCCCGCCGACGGAGTACACTGAAGCTTTCTTT	CASSPPTEYTEAFF
TRBV24-1	TRBD2	TRBJ2-1	-	TGTGCCACCAGTGGCGCGACTAGCGGGAGAAATGAGCAGTTCTTC	CATSGATSGRNEQFF
TRBV28	TRBD2	TRBJ2-7	-	TGTGCCAGCAGTCCTCTGTCAGGACTAGCGGGAGCAGAGCAGTACTTC	CASSPLSGLAGAEQYF
TRBV19	TRBD2	TRBJ2-2	-	TGTGCCAGTTGCGAAGAGGGCGGGAGGCGAACCGGGGAGCTGTTTTTT	CASCEEGGRRTGELFF
TRBV5-5	-	TRBJ2-5	-	TGTGCCAGCAGCTTTGGCCGACAGAACCAAGAGACCCAGTACTTC	CASSFGRQNQETQYF
TRBV6-5	-	TRBJ2-7	-	TGTGCCAGCAGCCGACGTGGAGGAATCTCCTACGAGCAGTACTTC	CASSRRGGISYEQYF